This T cell receptor (beta chain) derives from a study of tumor-infiltrating lymphocytes in primary liver carcinoma. General observations from the study: Tumor-adjacent and tumor-blood pairs shared less of their repertoires than tumor region pairs shared.

The authors made TCR beta cDNA from 450 to 600 ng total RNA with a constant-region primer. Three rounds of nested multiplex PCR with slightly modified ARM-PCR produced TCR beta libraries. TCRdb ran MiXCR on the multiplex PCR reads and lists one entry per CDR3 protein. The repertoire has almost 45,000 distinct CDR3 sequences, around 75% of them found once; the top ten carry around two fifths. A word on this clonotype: The antigen is undetermined.

The tissue used was unsorted bulk material of about 19-34 mg. RNA and DNA were co-extracted from it with the AllPrep DNA/RNA mini kit. The sequencing sample was made of tumor-adjacent normal liver tissue. The TCR sequence derives from a woman under 40 with primary liver carcinoma and hepatitis B virus infection.

The DNA for the CDR3 is TGCAGCCCCTCTGAGGGGGTACAGGGGGCCTGCAATGAGCAGTTCTTC. This encodes CSPSEGVQGACNEQFF. The chain has TRBV29-1 and TRBJ2-1, with 9 bases matching TRBD1. Germline lookup yields CDR1 SQVTM and CDR2 ANQGSEA. The CDR3 has 16 residues. V lost 8 bases and J lost 6; bases outside the gene matches: 17.